The present TCR beta chain was sequenced within a study of blood T cell repertoires in COVID-19. Per the authors' pipeline: Reference gene primer amplification gave nucleated cell count estimates. The assay was immunoSEQ multiplex PCR, and TCRdb's table has in-frame clones only and misses some. V, J and clone size are taken as reported in that table, and D and trimming were inferred from the DNA itself. Of a few hundred thousand clones listed, 90% were seen once; the top ten hold approximately 0.98%. V lost 6 bases and J lost 1, with 9 bases in between. Germline V gene lookup returns CDR1 MNHEY and CDR2 SVGAGI. The CDR3 runs to 13 residues.

Material for sequencing was peripheral blood. V is TRBV6-5 and J is TRBJ1-1, with unresolved D. This clonotype was sampled from a woman between 40 and 55 years old with COVID-19, enrolled during active disease. This CDR3 is CASRNIENTEAFF. The DNA of the CDR3 is TGTGCCAGCAGGAACATTGAGAACACTGAAGCTTTCTTT.